The rows below give T cell receptor beta chains drawn from one sample of a study of cytomegalovirus exposure and HLA in healthy donors. Some clones are missing from TCRdb's copy, which holds only in-frame ones; the method was immunoSEQ multiplex PCR. The sample lists 85,000 to 120,000 clones, approximately 94% occurring once. Specimen: PBMCs. Receptor source: a woman younger than 35 in good health and CMV-seronegative. The CDR3 runs from the conserved cysteine through the conserved F or W. The D gene is left open where the match is weak. Not all rows give a size; the values are once, few, many and, for expanded clones, a class.

abundance	v_gene	d_gene	j_gene	CDR3nt	CDR3aa
once	TRBV12-5	NA	TRBJ1-1	TGTGCTAGTGGTTTGGTATCCCTCGAGGCTTTCTTT	CASGLVSLEAFF
NA	TRBV15	NA	TRBJ1-4	TGTGCCACCAGCCCCCGAGGGGGTGAAAAACTGTTTTTT	CATSPRGGEKLFF
NA	TRBV5-4	TRBD2	TRBJ2-1	TGTGCCAGCAGCCGGGGGGGCGACTACAATGAGCAGTTCTTC	CASSRGGDYNEQFF
NA	TRBV4-1	NA	TRBJ2-7	TGCGCCAGCAGCCAACAGGGTTCCTACGAGCAGTACTTC	CASSQQGSYEQYF
NA	TRBV27	NA	TRBJ1-1	TGTGCCAGCAGACGGGGGGAAGGGGCAATTACTGAAGCTTTCTTT	CASRRGEGAITEAFF
NA	TRBV5-1	NA	TRBJ2-3	TGCGCCAGCAGCTTGCTCCGGGGTTCAGATACGCAGTATTTT	CASSLLRGSDTQYF
NA	TRBV5-1	TRBD1	TRBJ1-6	TGCGCCAGCAGCTTCACAGGGGGCTGGAGAAATAATTCACCCCTCCACTTT	CASSFTGGWRNNSPLHF
NA	TRBV4-2	TRBD1	TRBJ2-2	TGTGCCAGCAGCCAAGAGGCAGGGGGGAACACCGGGGAGCTGTTTTTT	CASSQEAGGNTGELFF
NA	TRBV11-3	NA	TRBJ2-7	TGTGCCAGCAGCCCGGACAGACTTTACGAGCAGTACTTC	CASSPDRLYEQYF
NA	TRBV2	NA	TRBJ2-7	TGTGCCAGCAGGGCACAGGGAAGCGAGCAGTACTTC	CASRAQGSEQYF
NA	TRBV11-2	TRBD2	TRBJ2-3	TGTGCCAGCAGCTTAGACATGGGCCTAGCGGGGGGCAGGGGCACAGATACGCAGTATTTT	CASSLDMGLAGGRGTDTQYF
once	TRBV7-6	NA	TRBJ1-1	TGTGCCAGCAGCTTAGGGGGTCCCAGGGTGAACACTGAAGCTTTCTTT	CASSLGGPRVNTEAFF
NA	TRBV10-2	TRBD1	TRBJ1-2	TGCGCCAGCAGTGAGTCTGGGGCAGGGGGTAACTATGGCTACACCTTC	CASSESGAGGNYGYTF
NA	TRBV29-1	NA	TRBJ2-7	TGCAGCGTTGAGCAGGGCTACGAGCAGTACTTC	CSVEQGYEQYF
once	TRBV11-2	TRBD2	TRBJ2-3	TGTGCCAGCAGCGCCGCTAGCGGGTCCTACACAGATACGCAGTATTTT	CASSAASGSYTDTQYF
NA	TRBV9	TRBD1	TRBJ1-2	TGTGCCAGCAGCGTAGCCGATCAGGGGGTGTACTATGGCTACACCTTC	CASSVADQGVYYGYTF
NA	TRBV4-1	TRBD1	TRBJ2-2	TGCGCCAGCAGCCCCCGGGACAGGGCGAACACCGGGGAGCTGTTTTTT	CASSPRDRANTGELFF
NA	TRBV14	NA	TRBJ2-5	TGTGCCAGCAGCCCGGACAAGGAAGAGACCCAGTACTTC	CASSPDKEETQYF
NA	TRBV5-4	TRBD2	TRBJ2-5	TGTGCCAGCAGCGGGCCTAGCGGACAAGAGACCCAGTACTTC	CASSGPSGQETQYF
NA	TRBV7-9	TRBD1	TRBJ2-5	TGTGCCAGCAGCTCGACAGGGGGCGGCGAGACCCAGTACTTC	CASSSTGGGETQYF
NA	TRBV6-5	TRBD2	TRBJ2-3	TGTGCCAGCAGTTATAGCGGGAGCACAGATACGCAGTATTTT	CASSYSGSTDTQYF
once	TRBV29-1	NA	TRBJ2-7	TGCAGCGTTGAATCGGTTTACTACGAGCAGTACTTC	CSVESVYYEQYF
once	TRBV9	TRBD2	TRBJ2-1	TGTGCCAGCAGCGCTAGCGGGGGGTTCTATGAGCAGTTCTTC	CASSASGGFYEQFF
NA	TRBV7-8	TRBD1	TRBJ1-1	TGTGCCAGCAGTCTCACAGGGGGGATCGGGGAAGCTTTCTTT	CASSLTGGIGEAFF
NA	TRBV5-1	NA	TRBJ1-2	TGCGCCAGCAGCTTGGGACAGGCAAACTATGGCTACACCTTC	CASSLGQANYGYTF
NA	TRBV5-1	NA	TRBJ2-1	TGCGCCAGCAGCTTGGGAGAAAACAATGAGCAGTTCTTC	CASSLGENNEQFF
NA	TRBV4-1	NA	TRBJ2-7	TGCGCCAGCAGCGAGTACTATCGGGGGAGCTCCTACGAGCAGTACTTC	CASSEYYRGSSYEQYF
NA	TRBV9	NA	TRBJ2-1	TGTGCCAGCAGCGTAGGAGGCGGGGAGGTCAGGAATGAGCAGTTCTTC	CASSVGGGEVRNEQFF
NA	TRBV29-1	NA	TRBJ1-1	TGCAGCGTTGAAACACCGCGGGACACTGAAGCTTTCTTT	CSVETPRDTEAFF
NA	TRBV30	TRBD1	TRBJ1-2	TGTGCCTGGAGCCCCCCGGACAGGCCCATGCATGGCTACACCTTC	CAWSPPDRPMHGYTF
NA	TRBV6-1	NA	TRBJ1-5	TGTGCCAGCAGTGAACATGGGGACACCCAGCCCCAGCATTTT	CASSEHGDTQPQHF
once	TRBV30	TRBD1	TRBJ2-5	TGTGCCTGGAATTGGGACAGAGAGACCCAGTACTTC	CAWNWDRETQYF
NA	TRBV9	TRBD1	TRBJ1-3	TGTGCCAGCAGCACCGACAGGGGACAGTCTGGAAACACCATATATTTT	CASSTDRGQSGNTIYF
NA	TRBV10-1	TRBD1	TRBJ1-2	TGCGCCAGCAGTGAGTCGACAGGGGGCTATGGCTACACCTTC	CASSESTGGYGYTF
NA	TRBV11-2	TRBD2	TRBJ2-7	TGTGCCAGCAGCGCCGGACTAGCGGGAGCTTCCTACGAGCAGTACTTC	CASSAGLAGASYEQYF
once	TRBV5-8	NA	TRBJ2-7	TGTGCCAGCAGCTTGGCGGAGGGCTACGAGCAGTACTTC	CASSLAEGYEQYF
once	TRBV6-1	TRBD2	TRBJ2-1	TGTGCCAGCAGTGAATATGGGCGGGGGTTTTCTAGGGATGAGCAGTTCTTC	CASSEYGRGFSRDEQFF
NA	TRBV5-1	TRBD2	TRBJ2-3	TGCGCCAGCAGCACACTAGCGGGGGCCACAGATACGCAGTATTTT	CASSTLAGATDTQYF
NA	TRBV6-6	TRBD1	TRBJ1-2	TGTGCCAGCAGTGACGGACAGGGAGGAGGCTACACCTTC	CASSDGQGGGYTF
once	TRBV4-1	NA	TRBJ2-7	TGCGCCAGCAGCCAAGAAGGAGGCGGGGGACAGGAGCCCTACGAGCAGTACTTC	CASSQEGGGGQEPYEQYF
NA	TRBV19	NA	TRBJ2-3	TGTGCCAGTAACCCGCCGGGAACAGATACGCAGTATTTT	CASNPPGTDTQYF